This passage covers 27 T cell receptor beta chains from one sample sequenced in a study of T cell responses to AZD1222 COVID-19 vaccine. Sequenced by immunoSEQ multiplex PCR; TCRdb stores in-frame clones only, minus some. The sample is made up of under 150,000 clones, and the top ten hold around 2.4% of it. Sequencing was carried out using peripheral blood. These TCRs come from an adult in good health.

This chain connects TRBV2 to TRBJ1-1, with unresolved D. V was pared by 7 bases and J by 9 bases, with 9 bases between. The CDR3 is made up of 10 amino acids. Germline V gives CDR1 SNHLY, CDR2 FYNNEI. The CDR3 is CASMETKAFF. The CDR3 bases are TGTGCCAGCATGGAGACAAAAGCTTTCTTT.

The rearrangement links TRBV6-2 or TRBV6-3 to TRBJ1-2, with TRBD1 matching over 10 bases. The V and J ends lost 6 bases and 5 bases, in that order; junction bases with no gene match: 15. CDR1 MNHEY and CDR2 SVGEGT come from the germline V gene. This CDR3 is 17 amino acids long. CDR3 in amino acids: CASSPSRDRGRRYGYTF. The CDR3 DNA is TGTGCCAGCAGCCCTAGCCGGGACAGGGGAAGGAGGTATGGCTACACCTTC.

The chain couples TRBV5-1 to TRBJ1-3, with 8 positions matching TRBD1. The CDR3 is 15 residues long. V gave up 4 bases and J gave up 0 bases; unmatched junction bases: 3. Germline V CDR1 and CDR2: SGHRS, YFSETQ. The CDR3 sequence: CASSPGQVSGNTIYF. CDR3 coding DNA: TGCGCCAGCAGCCCGGGACAGGTCTCTGGAAACACCATATATTTT.

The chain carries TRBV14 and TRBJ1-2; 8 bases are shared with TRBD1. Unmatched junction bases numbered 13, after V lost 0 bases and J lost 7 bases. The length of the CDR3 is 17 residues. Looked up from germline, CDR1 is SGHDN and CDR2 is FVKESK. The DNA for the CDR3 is TGTGCCAGCAGCCAAGAACGTCCCACAGGGGGGATTTTTGGCTACACCTTC. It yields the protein CASSQERPTGGIFGYTF.

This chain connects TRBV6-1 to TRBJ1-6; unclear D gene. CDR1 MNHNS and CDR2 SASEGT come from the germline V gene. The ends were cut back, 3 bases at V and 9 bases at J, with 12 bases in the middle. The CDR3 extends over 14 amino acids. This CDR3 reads CASSDIVQLSPLHF. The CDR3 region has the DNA TGTGCCAGCAGTGATATAGTACAGCTTTCACCCCTCCACTTT.

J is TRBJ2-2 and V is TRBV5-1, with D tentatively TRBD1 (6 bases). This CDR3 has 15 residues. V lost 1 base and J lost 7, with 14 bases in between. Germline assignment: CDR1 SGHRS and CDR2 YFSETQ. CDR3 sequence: CASSLYRVSGGELFF. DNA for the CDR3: TGCGCCAGCAGCTTGTACAGGGTCTCGGGCGGGGAGCTGTTTTTT.

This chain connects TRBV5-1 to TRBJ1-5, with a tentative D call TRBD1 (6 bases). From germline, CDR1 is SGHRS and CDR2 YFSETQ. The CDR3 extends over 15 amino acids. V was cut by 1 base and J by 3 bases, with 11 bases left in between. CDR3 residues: CASSLFGDNNQPQHF. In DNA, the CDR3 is TGCGCCAGCAGCTTGTTCGGGGACAACAATCAGCCCCAGCATTTT.

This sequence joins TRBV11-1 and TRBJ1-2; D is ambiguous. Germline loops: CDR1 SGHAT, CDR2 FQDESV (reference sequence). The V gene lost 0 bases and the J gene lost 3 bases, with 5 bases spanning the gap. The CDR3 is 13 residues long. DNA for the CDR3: TGTGCCAGCAGCTTAGCTGGATACTATGGCTACACCTTC. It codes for CASSLAGYYGYTF. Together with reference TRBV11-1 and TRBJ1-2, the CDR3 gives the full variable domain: EAEVAQSPRYKITEKSQAVAFWCDPISGHATLYWYRQILGQGPELLVQFQDESVVDDSQLPKDRFSAERLKGVDSTLKIQPAELGDSAMYLCASSLAGYYGYTFGSGTRLTVV.

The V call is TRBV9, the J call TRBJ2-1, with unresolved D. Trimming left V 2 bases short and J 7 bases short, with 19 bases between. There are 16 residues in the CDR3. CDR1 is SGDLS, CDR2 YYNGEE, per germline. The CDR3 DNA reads TGTGCCAGCAGCGTTGACCCCCGAACCCCTAATAATGAGCAGTTCTTC. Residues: CASSVDPRTPNNEQFF.

For the CDR3, the DNA is TGTGCCTGGAGGCGGACAGGGAGCCCTGAAGCTTTCTTT. It yields the protein CAWRRTGSPEAFF. The V call is TRBV30, the J call TRBJ1-1; 8 positions match TRBD1. The CDR3 has 13 amino acids. CDR1 and CDR2 (germline): GTSNPN, SVGIG (reference sequence). The V and J ends lost 3 bases and 6 bases, in that order; junction bases with no gene match: 6.

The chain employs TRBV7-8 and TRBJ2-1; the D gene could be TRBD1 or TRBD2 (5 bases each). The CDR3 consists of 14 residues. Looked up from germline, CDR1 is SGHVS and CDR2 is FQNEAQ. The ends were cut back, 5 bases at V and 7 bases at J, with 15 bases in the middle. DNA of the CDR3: TGTGCCAGCAGCGGGACCGCCAAGCGGAATGAGCAGTTCTTC. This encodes CASSGTAKRNEQFF.

This CDR3 reads CASSQDRRSTGELFF. The CDR3 nucleotides are TGCGCCAGCAGCCAAGATAGGCGGAGCACCGGGGAGCTGTTTTTT. The chain uses TRBV4-1 and TRBJ2-2; D is unresolved. Germline loops: CDR1 MGHRA, CDR2 YSYEKL. With 0 bases removed from V and 4 bases from J, the gap between germline ends came to 9 bases. This CDR3 contains 15 residues.

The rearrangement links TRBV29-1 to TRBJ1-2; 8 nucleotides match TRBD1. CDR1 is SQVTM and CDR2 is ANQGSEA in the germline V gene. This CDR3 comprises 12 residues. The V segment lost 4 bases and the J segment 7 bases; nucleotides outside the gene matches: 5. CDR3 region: CSVGRQGFGYTF. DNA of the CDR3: TGCAGCGTTGGGCGACAGGGGTTTGGCTACACCTTC.

CDR3 sequence: CAISADSDNQPQHF. The CDR3, as DNA: TGTGCCATCAGTGCGGACAGCGACAATCAGCCCCAGCATTTT. The rearrangement links TRBV10-3 to TRBJ1-5, with D tentatively TRBD1 (6 bases). CDR3 size: 14 residues. The V gene lost 4 bases and the J gene lost 3 bases, with 10 bases spanning the gap. The germline V gene encodes CDR1 ENHRY and CDR2 SYGVKD.

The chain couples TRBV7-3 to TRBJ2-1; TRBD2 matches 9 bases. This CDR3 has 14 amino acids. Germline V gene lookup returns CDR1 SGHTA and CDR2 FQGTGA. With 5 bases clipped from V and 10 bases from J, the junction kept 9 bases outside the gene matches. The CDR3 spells CASSLGTSIQEQFF. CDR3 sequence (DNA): TGTGCCAGCAGCCTGGGGACTAGCATTCAAGAGCAGTTCTTC.

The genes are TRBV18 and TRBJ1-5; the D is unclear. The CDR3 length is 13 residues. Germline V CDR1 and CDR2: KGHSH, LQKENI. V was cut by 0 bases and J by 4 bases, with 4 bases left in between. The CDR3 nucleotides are TGTGCCAGCTCACCACCGGGGAATCAGCCCCAGCATTTT. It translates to CASSPPGNQPQHF.

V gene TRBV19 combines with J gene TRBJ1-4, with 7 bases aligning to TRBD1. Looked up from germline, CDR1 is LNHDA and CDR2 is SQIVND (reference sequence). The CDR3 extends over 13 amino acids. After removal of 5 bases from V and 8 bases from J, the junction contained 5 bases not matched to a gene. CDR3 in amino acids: CASSFTGDEKLFF. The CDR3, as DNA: TGTGCCAGTAGTTTCACAGGGGACGAAAAACTGTTTTTT.

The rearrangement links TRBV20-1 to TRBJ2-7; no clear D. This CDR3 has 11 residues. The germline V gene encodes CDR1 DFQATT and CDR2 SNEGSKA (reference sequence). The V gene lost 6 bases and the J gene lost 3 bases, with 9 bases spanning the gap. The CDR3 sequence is CSALDGYEQYF. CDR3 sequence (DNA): TGCAGTGCCTTGGACGGCTACGAGCAGTACTTC.

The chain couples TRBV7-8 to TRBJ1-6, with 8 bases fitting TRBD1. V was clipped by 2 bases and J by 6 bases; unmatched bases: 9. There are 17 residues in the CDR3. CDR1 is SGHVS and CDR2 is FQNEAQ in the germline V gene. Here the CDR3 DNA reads TGTGCCAGCAGCTTAATGGGGCAGGGGGCGCGTAATTCACCCCTCCACTTT. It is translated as CASSLMGQGARNSPLHF.

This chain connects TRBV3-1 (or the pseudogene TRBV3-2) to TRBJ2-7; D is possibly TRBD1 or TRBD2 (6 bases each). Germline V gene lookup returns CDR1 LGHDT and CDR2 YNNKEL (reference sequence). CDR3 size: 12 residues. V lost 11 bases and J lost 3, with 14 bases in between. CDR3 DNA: TGTGCCTCCAGGAGGGGGAACTACGAGCAGTACTTC. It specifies CASRRGNYEQYF.

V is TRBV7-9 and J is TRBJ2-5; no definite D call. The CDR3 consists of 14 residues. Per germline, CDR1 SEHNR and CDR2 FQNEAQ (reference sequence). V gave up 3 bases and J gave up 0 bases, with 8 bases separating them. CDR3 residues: CASSFNSYQETQYF. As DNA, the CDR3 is TGTGCCAGCAGCTTCAACAGTTACCAAGAGACCCAGTACTTC.

The CDR3 here is CASSPRTGAAFF. CDR3 DNA: TGTGCCAGTAGTCCACGGACAGGGGCAGCTTTCTTT. The rearrangement links TRBV19 to TRBJ1-1, with 9 bases lining up with TRBD1. Looked up from germline, CDR1 is LNHDA and CDR2 is SQIVND (reference sequence). The CDR3 covers 12 residues. With 5 bases clipped from V and 10 bases from J, the junction kept 5 bases outside the gene matches.

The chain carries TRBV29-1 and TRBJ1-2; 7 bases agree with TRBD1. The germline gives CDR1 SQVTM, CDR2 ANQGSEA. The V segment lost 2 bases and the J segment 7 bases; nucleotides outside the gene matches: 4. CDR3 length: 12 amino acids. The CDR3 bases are TGCAGCGTTGAACAGGGGGGCTTTGGCTACACCTTC. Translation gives CSVEQGGFGYTF.

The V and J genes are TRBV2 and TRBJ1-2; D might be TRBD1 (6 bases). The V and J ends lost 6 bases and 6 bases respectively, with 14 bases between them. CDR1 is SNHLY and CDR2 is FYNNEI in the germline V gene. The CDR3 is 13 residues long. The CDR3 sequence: CASREAGAHGYTF. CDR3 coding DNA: TGTGCCAGCAGGGAGGCGGGGGCGCATGGCTACACCTTC. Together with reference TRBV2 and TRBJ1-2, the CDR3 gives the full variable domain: EPEVTQTPSHQVTQMGQEVILRCVPISNHLYFYWYRQILGQKVEFLVSFYNNEISEKSEIFDDQFSVERPDGSNFTLKIRSTKLEDSAMYFCASREAGAHGYTFGSGTRLTVV.

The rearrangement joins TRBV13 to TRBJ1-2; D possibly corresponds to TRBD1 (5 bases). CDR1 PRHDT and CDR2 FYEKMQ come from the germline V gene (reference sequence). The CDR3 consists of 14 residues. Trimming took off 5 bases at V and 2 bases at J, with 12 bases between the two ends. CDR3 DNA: TGTGCCAGCAGCACGCCCGGACAAAACTATGGCTACACCTTC. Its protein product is CASSTPGQNYGYTF.

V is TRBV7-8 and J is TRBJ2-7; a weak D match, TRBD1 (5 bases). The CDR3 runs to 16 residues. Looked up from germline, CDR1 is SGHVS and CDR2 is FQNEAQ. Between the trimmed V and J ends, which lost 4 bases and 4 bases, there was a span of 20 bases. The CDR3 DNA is TGTGCCAGCAGCTCCCCCGTGATTGGGGCGCGATACGAGCAGTACTTC. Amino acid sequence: CASSSPVIGARYEQYF. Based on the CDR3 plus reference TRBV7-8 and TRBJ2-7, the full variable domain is GAGVSQSPRYKVAKRGQDVALRCDPISGHVSLFWYQQALGQGPEFLTYFQNEAQLDKSGLPSDRFFAERPEGSVSTLKIQRTQQEDSAVYLCASSSPVIGARYEQYFGPGTRLTVT.

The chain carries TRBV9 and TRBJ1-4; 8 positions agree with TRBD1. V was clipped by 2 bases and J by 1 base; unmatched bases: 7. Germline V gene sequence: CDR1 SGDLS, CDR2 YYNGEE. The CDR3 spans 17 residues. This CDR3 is CASSVGTGLLTNEKLFF. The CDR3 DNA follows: TGTGCCAGCAGCGTTGGGACAGGACTTCTAACTAATGAAAAACTGTTTTTT.